The sequence of this T cell receptor (beta chain) was determined in a study of shared T cell receptors in the human thymus. Data came from immunoSEQ multiplex PCR; TCRdb stores just in-frame clones and leaves some out. This sample has 700,000 or so clones, with 70% to 90% found just once. The CDR3 is 23 residues long. With 2 bases clipped from V and 8 bases from J, the junction kept 31 bases outside the gene matches. The germline gives CDR1 SGHDN, CDR2 FVKESK. This sample was shared with a second study, whose subject was human thymus T cells. Turning to that study: Resections from corrective heart surgery provided thymus tissue.

What was sequenced was thymocytes. This TCR came from a girl less than two years old with a congenital heart defect. The chain links TRBV14 to TRBJ2-1; 9 positions agree with TRBD1. CDR3 in DNA: TGTGCCAGCAGCCAAAACAGGGGGCGAATATATTGGCTCCCTAATAGGGGCCGGGATGAGCAGTTCTTC. Translation gives CASSQNRGRIYWLPNRGRDEQFF.